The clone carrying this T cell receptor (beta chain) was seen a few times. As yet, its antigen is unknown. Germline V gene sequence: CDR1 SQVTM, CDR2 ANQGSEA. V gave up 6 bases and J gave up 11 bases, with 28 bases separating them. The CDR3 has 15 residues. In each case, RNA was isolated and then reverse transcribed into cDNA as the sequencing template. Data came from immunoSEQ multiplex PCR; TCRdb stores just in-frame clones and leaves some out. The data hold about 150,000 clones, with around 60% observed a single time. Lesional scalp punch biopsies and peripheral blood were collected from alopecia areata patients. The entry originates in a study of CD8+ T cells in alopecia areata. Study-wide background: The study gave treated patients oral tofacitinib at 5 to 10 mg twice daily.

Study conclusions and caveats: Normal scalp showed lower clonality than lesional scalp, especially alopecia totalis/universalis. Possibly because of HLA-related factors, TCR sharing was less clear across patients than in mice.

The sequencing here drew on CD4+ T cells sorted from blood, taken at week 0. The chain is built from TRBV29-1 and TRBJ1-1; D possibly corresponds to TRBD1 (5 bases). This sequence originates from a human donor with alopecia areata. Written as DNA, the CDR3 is TGCAGCGTCCAGAAGCTGGCAGGGCCGGTCCCTCCGGCTTTCTTT. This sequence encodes CSVQKLAGPVPPAFF.